This T cell receptor (beta chain) is from a study of cytotoxic CD8 clonotypes in ibrutinib-treated CLL. The ends lost 7 bases at V and 0 bases at J; junction bases unmatched: 7. There are 15 residues in the CDR3. CDR1 and CDR2 from the germline V gene are LGHNA and YSLEER. Only in-frame clones appear in the TCRdb table, and some are missing; sequencing was by immunoSEQ multiplex PCR. The sample shows 330,000 or so clones, roughly 67% of them seen only once. The sequenced sample was PBMCs, obtained after 36 months of ibrutinib treatment. This receptor was taken from a human donor with chronic lymphocytic leukemia. This sequence joins TRBV4-3 and TRBJ2-5, with 8 bases fitting TRBD2. This CDR3 is CASTAGLGYQETQYF. The CDR3 bases are TGCGCCAGCACAGCGGGACTAGGGTACCAAGAGACCCAGTACTTC.